The present entry profiles one T cell receptor beta chain with its context. Per germline, CDR1 KGHSY and CDR2 FQNENV. The V and J ends lost 1 base and 7 bases respectively, with 14 bases between them. CDR3 size: 16 residues. The sample originates from a study of shared clonotypes between healthy human individuals. Profiling relied on immunoSEQ multiplex PCR, and the TCRdb table lists in-frame clones only, not all of them. There are some 1 million clones in the sample; roughly 80% occur only once, and approximately 1.5% lies in the top ten. Material: memory CD4+ T cells sorted from blood. Subset: CD45RA-negative fraction. The receptor was derived from a man between 18 and 35 years old in good health. The V gene is TRBV16, the J gene TRBJ1-6, with D perhaps TRBD1 (6 bases). The CDR3 DNA is TGTGCCAGCAGCCAATTATCTGGGACACACAATTCACCCCTCCACTTT. Translating it yields CASSQLSGTHNSPLHF.